The 24 T cell receptor beta chains given below trace back to one sample, sequenced in a study of T cells in Graves' hyperthyroidism and ophthalmopathy. Amplification of TCR beta CDR3 regions was performed using RNA transcripts as template. Primed by the HTBI set, a first-round RT-PCR was run on the TCR CDR3. Using its own MiXCR run on the multiplex PCR reads, TCRdb lists one record per CDR3 protein. The sample holds roughly 200,000 distinct CDR3 sequences, around 16% seen once. Material: blood. These receptors were taken from a man aged 35 to 55 with Graves' hyperthyroidism.

This clonotype was counted ten times or more. The J gene is TRBJ2-3, the V gene TRBV6-1; possibly TRBD1 for D (5 bases). Germline values: CDR1 MNHNS, CDR2 SASEGT. Trimming left V 5 bases short and J 1 base short, with 16 bases between. This CDR3 is built from 16 residues. The CDR3 spells CASSTVTVSGTDTQYF. Written as DNA, the CDR3 is TGTGCCAGCAGTACCGTGACAGTTAGTGGCACAGATACGCAGTATTTT.

This clonotype was counted many times. In DNA form, the CDR3 reads TGTGCCAGCAAGCACACAGGGGCAGGAAACACCATATATTTT. It codes for CASKHTGAGNTIYF. The chain recombines TRBV12-3 or TRBV12-4 with TRBJ1-3, with 7 bases matching TRBD1. V lost 7 bases to trimming and J lost 4 bases; unmatched junction nucleotides: 7. The CDR3 length is 14 residues.

Ten or more counts support this clonotype. The CDR3 reads CASSETSGGTPLGELFF. The CDR3 coding sequence is TGCGCCAGCAGCGAGACTAGCGGGGGTACCCCCCTCGGGGAGCTGTTTTTT. This chain joins TRBV5-1 and TRBJ2-2, with 12 bases lining up with TRBD2. The V segment lost 4 bases and the J segment 7 bases; nucleotides outside the gene matches: 11. This CDR3 has 17 residues. Germline V gene lookup returns CDR1 SGHRS and CDR2 YFSETQ.

The rearrangement joins TRBV3-1 to TRBJ2-1; maybe TRBD1 (6 bases). The V end lost 4 bases, the J end lost 4 bases, and 14 bases lay between the germline ends. The CDR3 loop spans 15 amino acids. CDR1 is LGHDT, CDR2 YNNKEL, per germline (reference sequence). In DNA, the CDR3 is TGTGCCAGCAGCCCGTGGGACACTACATACAATGAGCAGTTCTTC. It encodes CASSPWDTTYNEQFF.

This clonotype has ten or more counts. The gene calls are TRBV20-1 and TRBJ2-7; TRBD1 matches 8 bases. CDR3 length: 14 residues. The V gene end was trimmed by 0 bases and the J gene end by 5 bases; junction bases not matched to a gene: 6. Germline CDR1 is DFQATT and CDR2 is SNEGSKA (reference sequence). This CDR3 is CSAREGQAIHEQYF. CDR3 in DNA: TGCAGTGCTAGAGAGGGACAGGCAATCCACGAGCAGTACTTC.

The V gene is TRBV6-1, the J gene TRBJ1-4; possibly TRBD1 for D (5 bases). The germline CDR1 and CDR2 sequences are MNHNS and SASEGT. The CDR3 is 14 amino acids. V was pared by 1 base and J by 10 bases, with 13 bases between. This CDR3 is CASSEGAGDGKLFF. The DNA of the CDR3 is TGTGCCAGCAGTGAAGGTGCTGGGGACGGAAAACTGTTTTTT.

This clonotype was counted ten times or more. The chain carries TRBV4-2 and TRBJ1-1; D ambiguous. CDR3 length equals 16 residues. CDR1 and CDR2 (germline): LGHNA, YNFKEQ. Trimming removed 0 bases at V and 2 bases at J, with 13 bases between. The CDR3: CASSQDVKRINTEAFF. The CDR3 region has the DNA TGTGCCAGCAGCCAAGATGTTAAACGTATAAACACTGAAGCTTTCTTT.

As for this clonotype: A much more abundant neighbour one base away suggests this may be a read error. The chain employs TRBV5-1 and TRBJ2-2; D unresolved. CDR1 is SGHRS, CDR2 YFSETQ, per germline. V dropped 5 bases and J dropped 2 bases, with 13 bases sitting between them. The CDR3 sequence is 15 residues long. Here the CDR3 DNA reads TGCGCCAGCAGGCGTTTCAGGAGCAACACCGGGGAGCTGTTTTTT. Its translation: CASRRFRSNTGELFF.

The sample holds many counts of this clonotype. As DNA, the CDR3 is TGTGCCAGCAGCCACACAGGGGGTGGAAAGTCGGCTTTCTTT. Amino acid sequence: CASSHTGGGKSAFF. This chain links TRBV3-1 with TRBJ1-1, with TRBD1 identical over 8 bases. This CDR3 region has 14 residues. Germline V lookup: CDR1 LGHDT, CDR2 YNNKEL (reference sequence). V gave up 3 bases and J gave up 11 bases; unmatched junction bases: 11.

This clonotype has ten or more counts. The chain is built from TRBV3-1 and TRBJ2-3; TRBD2 matches at 10 bases. Germline V lookup: CDR1 LGHDT, CDR2 YNNKEL (reference sequence). The CDR3 covers 14 residues. V lost 5 bases and J lost 7; bases outside the gene matches: 6. The CDR3 nucleotides are TGTGCCAGCAGCGACCTAGCGGGGGCTTATACGCAGTATTTT. Its protein product is CASSDLAGAYTQYF.

To note about this clonotype: A much more abundant neighbour one base away suggests this may be a read error. The rearrangement joins TRBV9 to TRBJ2-3; D possibly corresponds to TRBD2 (5 bases). The CDR3 has 14 amino acids. Germline lookup yields CDR1 SGDLS and CDR2 YYNGEE. V lost 0 bases and J lost 8, with 13 bases in between. The CDR3 here is CASSVVGAAGTQYF. The CDR3 DNA reads TGTGCCAGCAGCGTAGTCGGTGCGGCGGGTACGCAGTATTTT.

The J gene is TRBJ1-1, the V gene TRBV6-1; possible D gene TRBD1, 5 bases. V was clipped by 6 bases and J by 1 base, with 9 bases between them. This CDR3 region has 13 residues. The germline V gene encodes CDR1 MNHNS and CDR2 SASEGT. CDR3 DNA sequence: TGTGCCAGCAGGGACATTGAGAACACTGAAGCTTTCTTT. Translating it yields CASRDIENTEAFF.

In this sample, this clonotype turned up many times. The chain combines TRBV18 with TRBJ1-2, with 7 bases that match TRBD1. With V trimmed by 3 bases and J by 4 bases, 2 bases remained unmatched. The CDR3 has 13 amino acids. CDR1 KGHSH and CDR2 LQKENI come from the germline V gene. CDR3 sequence: CASSPDRLYGYTF. CDR3 DNA sequence: TGTGCCAGCTCACCGGACAGGCTCTATGGCTACACCTTC.

This clonotype was detected ten times or more. V and J are TRBV20-1 and TRBJ2-7; D may be TRBD1 (6 bases). The CDR3 spans 12 residues. The germline V and J ends were trimmed by 3 bases and 3 bases, with 9 bases remaining between them. Per germline, CDR1 DFQATT and CDR2 SNEGSKA (reference sequence). DNA of the CDR3: TGCAGTGCTAGCTCGGACAGCTACGAGCAGTACTTC. Translated: CSASSDSYEQYF.

This clonotype has at least ten counts. This sequence joins TRBV3-1 and TRBJ1-1; unclear D gene. Deletions cut 1 base from V and 2 bases from J, with 17 bases between. Germline V gives CDR1 LGHDT, CDR2 YNNKEL (reference sequence). The CDR3 runs 17 residues. The CDR3 is CASSQADGSEGNTEAFF. The CDR3 DNA sequence: TGTGCCAGCAGCCAAGCGGACGGCTCTGAGGGAAACACTGAAGCTTTCTTT.

This clonotype was seen repeatedly, ten times or more. The V and J genes are TRBV18 and TRBJ2-1; D remains ambiguous. Trimming took 4 bases from V and 4 from J, leaving 5 bases between them. Germline CDR1 KGHSH, CDR2 LQKENI. The CDR3 is 12 residues long. CDR3: CASSLAYNEQFF. The CDR3, as DNA: TGTGCCAGCTCACTAGCATACAATGAGCAGTTCTTC.

This clonotype was seen a few times. The chain recombines TRBV7-9 with TRBJ2-3, with D possibly being TRBD1 (7 bases). CDR1 SEHNR and CDR2 FQNEAQ come from the germline V gene (reference sequence). V was cut by 5 bases and J by 1 base, with 13 bases left in between. The CDR3 sequence is 15 residues long. The chain's CDR3 is CASSSQGGRTDTQYF. DNA of the CDR3: TGTGCCAGCAGCAGCCAGGGGGGCCGCACAGATACGCAGTATTTT.

The V call is TRBV6-5, the J call TRBJ1-3; the D gene is possibly TRBD1 (6 bases). The CDR3 has 18 amino acids. Between the trimmed V and J ends, which lost 1 base and 4 bases, there was a span of 20 bases. Germline loops: CDR1 MNHEY, CDR2 SVGAGI. The CDR3 DNA reads as TGTGCCAGCAGTTACTTATCCGGAACAGGGTTATCAGGAAACACCATATATTTT. Its protein product is CASSYLSGTGLSGNTIYF.

This clonotype was counted many times. The chain combines TRBV27 with TRBJ2-7; D is possibly TRBD2 (5 bases). From germline, CDR1 is MNHEY and CDR2 SMNVEV (reference sequence). There are 15 residues in the CDR3. With 0 bases removed from V and 2 bases from J, the gap between germline ends came to 11 bases. The CDR3 region has the DNA TGTGCCAGCAGTTTATCGAATCCGGGGACCTACGAGCAGTACTTC. It codes for CASSLSNPGTYEQYF.

Many counts were recorded for this clonotype. This rearrangement joins TRBV28 to TRBJ2-4; the D is unclear. Germline CDR1 reads MDHEN; CDR2 reads SYDVKM. The length of the CDR3 is 12 residues. The V end lost 1 base, the J end lost 9 bases, and 7 bases lay between the germline ends. This chain's CDR3 is CASSLYGPIQYF. CDR3 in DNA: TGTGCCAGCAGTTTATACGGCCCCATTCAGTACTTC.

This chain joins TRBV20-1 and TRBJ1-1, with TRBD1 matching over 7 bases. CDR3 length: 13 residues. Germline loops: CDR1 DFQATT, CDR2 SNEGSKA (reference sequence). The V segment lost 6 bases and the J segment 5 bases; nucleotides outside the gene matches: 9. The CDR3 spells CSADREGGTEAFF. CDR3 nucleotide sequence: TGCAGTGCCGACAGGGAAGGGGGAACTGAAGCTTTCTTT.

There are many counts of this clonotype. The chain couples TRBV20-1 to TRBJ2-1, with unresolved D. The CDR3 runs to 14 residues. Per the germline V gene, CDR1 is DFQATT and CDR2 is SNEGSKA (reference sequence). Trimming removed 7 bases at V and 6 bases at J, with 19 bases between. The CDR3 coding sequence is TGCAGTGGGACGGCATGGGGTATACGCAATGAGCAGTTCTTC. It specifies CSGTAWGIRNEQFF.

This clonotype occurred a few times. This sequence joins TRBV30 and TRBJ2-3; 10 positions agree with TRBD2. The germline V gene encodes CDR1 GTSNPN and CDR2 SVGIG (reference sequence). CDR3 length: 17 amino acids. The V and J ends lost 0 bases and 2 bases, in that order; junction bases with no gene match: 8. Written as DNA, the CDR3 is TGTGCCTGGAGTGTACGACTAGCGGGCTTCTTCACAGATACGCAGTATTTT. This sequence encodes CAWSVRLAGFFTDTQYF.

This clonotype was seen more than once but under ten times. The chain is built from TRBV28 and TRBJ1-2, with D unclear. Germline CDR1 reads MDHEN; CDR2 reads SYDVKM. V dropped 2 bases and J dropped 5 bases, with 15 bases sitting between them. The CDR3 consists of 15 residues. DNA for the CDR3: TGTGCCAGCAGTTTAGGTGGGAACGGTCTATATGGCTACACCTTC. Encoded protein: CASSLGGNGLYGYTF.